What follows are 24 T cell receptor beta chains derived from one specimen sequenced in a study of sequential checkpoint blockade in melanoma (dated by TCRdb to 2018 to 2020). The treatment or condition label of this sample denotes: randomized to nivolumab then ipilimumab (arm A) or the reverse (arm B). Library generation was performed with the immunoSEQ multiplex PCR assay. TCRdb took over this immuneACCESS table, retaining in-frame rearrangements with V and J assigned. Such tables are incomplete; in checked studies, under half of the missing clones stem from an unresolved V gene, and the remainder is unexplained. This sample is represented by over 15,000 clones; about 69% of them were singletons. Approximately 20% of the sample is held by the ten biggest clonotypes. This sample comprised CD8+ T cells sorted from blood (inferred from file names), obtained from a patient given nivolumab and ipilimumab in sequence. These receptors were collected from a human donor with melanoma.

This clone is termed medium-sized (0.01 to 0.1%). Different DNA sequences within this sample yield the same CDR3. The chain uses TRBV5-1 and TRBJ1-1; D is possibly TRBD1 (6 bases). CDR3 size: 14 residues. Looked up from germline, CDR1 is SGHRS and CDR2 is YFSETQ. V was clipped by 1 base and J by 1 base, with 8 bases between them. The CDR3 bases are TGCGCCAGCAGCTTGCTACAGGGGAACACTGAAGCTTTCTTT. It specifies CASSLLQGNTEAFF.

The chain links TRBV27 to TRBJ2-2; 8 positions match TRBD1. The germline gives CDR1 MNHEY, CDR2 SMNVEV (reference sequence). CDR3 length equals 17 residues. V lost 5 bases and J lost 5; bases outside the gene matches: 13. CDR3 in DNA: TGTGCCAGCAGTGGGAGTTCGGACAGGGAAAGGACCGGGGAGCTGTTTTTT. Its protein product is CASSGSSDRERTGELFF.

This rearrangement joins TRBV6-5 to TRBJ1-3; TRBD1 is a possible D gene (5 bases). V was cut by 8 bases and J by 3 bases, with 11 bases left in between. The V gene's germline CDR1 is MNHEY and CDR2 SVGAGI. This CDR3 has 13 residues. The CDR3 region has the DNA TGTGCCAGCCCGGGAGGGGATGGAAACACCATATATTTT. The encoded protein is CASPGGDGNTIYF.

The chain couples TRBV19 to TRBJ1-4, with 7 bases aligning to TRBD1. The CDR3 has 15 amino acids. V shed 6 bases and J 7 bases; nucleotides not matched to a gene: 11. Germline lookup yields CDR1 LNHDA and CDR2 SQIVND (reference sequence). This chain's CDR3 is CASSDDRVGIEKLFF. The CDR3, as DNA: TGTGCCAGTAGCGACGACAGGGTGGGGATTGAAAAACTGTTTTTT.

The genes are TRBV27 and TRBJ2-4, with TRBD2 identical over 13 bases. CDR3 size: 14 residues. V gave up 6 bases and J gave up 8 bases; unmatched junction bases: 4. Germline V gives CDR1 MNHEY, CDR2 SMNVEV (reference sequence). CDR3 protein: CASSGTSGKDIQYF. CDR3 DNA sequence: TGTGCCAGCAGCGGGACTAGCGGGAAAGACATTCAGTACTTC.

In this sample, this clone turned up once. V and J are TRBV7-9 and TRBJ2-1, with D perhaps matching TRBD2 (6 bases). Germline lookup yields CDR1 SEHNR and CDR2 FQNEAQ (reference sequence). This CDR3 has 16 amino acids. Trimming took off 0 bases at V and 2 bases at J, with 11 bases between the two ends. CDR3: CASSLAGGVTYNEQFF. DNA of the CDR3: TGTGCCAGCAGCTTAGCGGGGGGAGTCACCTACAATGAGCAGTTCTTC.

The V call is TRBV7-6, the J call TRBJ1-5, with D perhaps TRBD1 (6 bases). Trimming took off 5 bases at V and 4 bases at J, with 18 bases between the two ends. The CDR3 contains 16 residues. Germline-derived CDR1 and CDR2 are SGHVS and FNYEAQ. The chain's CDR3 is CASSLEQGWVNQPQHF. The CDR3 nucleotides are TGTGCCAGCAGCCTAGAACAGGGTTGGGTGAATCAGCCCCAGCATTTT. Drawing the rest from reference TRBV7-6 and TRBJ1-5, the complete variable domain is GAGVSQSPRYKVTKRGQDVALRCDPISGHVSLYWYRQALGQGPEFLTYFNYEAQQDKSGLPNDRFSAERPEGSISTLTIQRTEQRDSAMYRCASSLEQGWVNQPQHFGDGTRLSIL.

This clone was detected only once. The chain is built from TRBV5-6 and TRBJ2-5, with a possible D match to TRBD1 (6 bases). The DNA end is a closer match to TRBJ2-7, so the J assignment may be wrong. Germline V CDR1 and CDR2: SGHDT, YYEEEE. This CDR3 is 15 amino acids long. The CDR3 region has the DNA TGTGCCAGCAGCCCAGACAGGAGGAGCTCCTACGAGCAGTACTTC. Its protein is CASSPDRRSSYEQYF.

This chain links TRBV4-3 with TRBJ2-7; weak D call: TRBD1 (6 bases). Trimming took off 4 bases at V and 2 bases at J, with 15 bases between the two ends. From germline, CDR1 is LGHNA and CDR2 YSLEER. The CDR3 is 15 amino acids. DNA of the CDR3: TGCGCCAGCAGCCGGGCCCCAGGGGATCCCTACGAGCAGTACTTC. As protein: CASSRAPGDPYEQYF.

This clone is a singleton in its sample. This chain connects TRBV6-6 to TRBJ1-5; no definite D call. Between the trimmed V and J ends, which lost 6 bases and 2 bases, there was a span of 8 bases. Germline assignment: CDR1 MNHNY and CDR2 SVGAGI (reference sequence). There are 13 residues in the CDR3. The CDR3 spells CASSPGGNQPQHF. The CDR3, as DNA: TGTGCCAGCAGCCCTGGAGGCAATCAGCCCCAGCATTTT.

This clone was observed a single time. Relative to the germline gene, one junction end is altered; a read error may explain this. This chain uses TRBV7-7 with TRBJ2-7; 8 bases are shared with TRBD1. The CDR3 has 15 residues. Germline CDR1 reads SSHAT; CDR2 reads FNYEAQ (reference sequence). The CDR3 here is CASSLEVGTGYEQYF. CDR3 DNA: TGTGCTAGCAGCTTAGAGGTAGGGACAGGCTACGAGCAGTACTTC.

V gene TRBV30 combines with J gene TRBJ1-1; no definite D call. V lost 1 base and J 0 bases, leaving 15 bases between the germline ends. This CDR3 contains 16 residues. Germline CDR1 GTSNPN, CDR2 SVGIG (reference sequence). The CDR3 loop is CAWSEGPGIMNTEAFF. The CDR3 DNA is TGTGCCTGGAGTGAAGGCCCGGGGATAATGAACACTGAAGCTTTCTTT.

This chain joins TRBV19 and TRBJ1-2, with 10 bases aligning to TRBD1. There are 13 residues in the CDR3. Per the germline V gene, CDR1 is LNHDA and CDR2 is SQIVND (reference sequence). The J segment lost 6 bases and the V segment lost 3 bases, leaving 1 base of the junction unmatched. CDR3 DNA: TGTGCCAGTAGTATCGGACAGGGGGATGGCTACACCTTC. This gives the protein CASSIGQGDGYTF.

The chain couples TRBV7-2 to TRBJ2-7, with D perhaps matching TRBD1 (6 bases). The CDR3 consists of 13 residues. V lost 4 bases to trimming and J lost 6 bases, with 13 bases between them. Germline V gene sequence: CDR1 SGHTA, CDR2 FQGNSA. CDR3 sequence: CASSWTVPGEQYF. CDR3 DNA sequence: TGTGCCAGCAGCTGGACAGTTCCCGGCGAGCAGTACTTC.

The CDR3 coding sequence is TGTGCCAGCAGCCCGCAGGGAGTGGGGGACTCTTTCACAGATACGCAGTATTTT. It specifies CASSPQGVGDSFTDTQYF. The rearrangement joins TRBV7-2 to TRBJ2-3; maybe TRBD2 (6 bases). From germline, CDR1 is SGHTA and CDR2 FQGNSA. The length of the CDR3 is 18 residues. Trimming cost V 5 bases and J 2 bases, with 23 bases left between them.

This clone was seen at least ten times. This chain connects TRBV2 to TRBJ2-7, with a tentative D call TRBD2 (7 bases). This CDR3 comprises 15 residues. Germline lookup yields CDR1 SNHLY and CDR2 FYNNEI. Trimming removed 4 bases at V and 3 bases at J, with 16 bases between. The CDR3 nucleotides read TGTGCCAGCAGTGGTGCGGGGGCCTTCTACTACGAGCAGTACTTC. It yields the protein CASSGAGAFYYEQYF.

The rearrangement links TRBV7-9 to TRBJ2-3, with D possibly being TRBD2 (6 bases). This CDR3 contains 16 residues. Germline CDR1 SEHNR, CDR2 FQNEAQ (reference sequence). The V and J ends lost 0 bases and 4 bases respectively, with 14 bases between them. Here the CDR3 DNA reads TGTGCCAGCAGCTTAGCCCCCGGGAGAGGACCAGATACGCAGTATTTT. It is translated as CASSLAPGRGPDTQYF.

The CDR3 is CASNAGLPYNEQFF. The CDR3 coding sequence is TGCGCCAGCAACGCCGGTCTCCCCTACAATGAGCAGTTCTTC. The chain links TRBV5-1 to TRBJ2-1; D is uncertain. CDR3 size: 14 residues. The germline V gene encodes CDR1 SGHRS and CDR2 YFSETQ. Trimming left V 6 bases short and J 2 bases short, with 12 bases between.

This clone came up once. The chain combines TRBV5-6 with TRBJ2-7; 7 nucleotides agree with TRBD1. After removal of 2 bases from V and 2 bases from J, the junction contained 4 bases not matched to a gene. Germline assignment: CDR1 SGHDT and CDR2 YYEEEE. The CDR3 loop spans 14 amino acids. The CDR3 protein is CASSFTQGAYEQYF. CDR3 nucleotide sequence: TGTGCCAGCAGCTTTACCCAGGGGGCCTACGAGCAGTACTTC.

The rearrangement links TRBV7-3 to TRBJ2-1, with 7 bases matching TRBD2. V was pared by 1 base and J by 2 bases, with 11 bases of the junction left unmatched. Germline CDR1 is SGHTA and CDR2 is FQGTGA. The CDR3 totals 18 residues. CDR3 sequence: CASSLKGGRSLPYNEQFF. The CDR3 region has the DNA TGTGCCAGCAGCTTAAAGGGAGGGCGATCCCTCCCCTACAATGAGCAGTTCTTC.

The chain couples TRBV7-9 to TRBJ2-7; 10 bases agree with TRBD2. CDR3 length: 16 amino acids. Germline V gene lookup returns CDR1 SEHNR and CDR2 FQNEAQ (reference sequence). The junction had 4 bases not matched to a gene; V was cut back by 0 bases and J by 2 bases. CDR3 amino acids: CASSLASGGYTYEQYF. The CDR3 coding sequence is TGTGCCAGCAGCTTAGCTAGCGGGGGGTATACCTACGAGCAGTACTTC.

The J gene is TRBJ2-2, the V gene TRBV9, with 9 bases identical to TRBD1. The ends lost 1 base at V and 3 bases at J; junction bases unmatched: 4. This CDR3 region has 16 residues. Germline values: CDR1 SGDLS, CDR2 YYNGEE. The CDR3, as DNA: TGTGCCAGCAGCGTAAGCAGGACAGGGGACACCGGGGAGCTGTTTTTT. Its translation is CASSVSRTGDTGELFF.

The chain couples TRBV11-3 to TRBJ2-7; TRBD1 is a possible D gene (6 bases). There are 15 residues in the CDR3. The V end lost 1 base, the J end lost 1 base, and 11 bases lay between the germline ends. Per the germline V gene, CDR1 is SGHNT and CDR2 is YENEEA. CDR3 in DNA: TGTGCCAGCAGCTTAGTGGCAGGGGCGTCCTACGAGCAGTACTTC. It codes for CASSLVAGASYEQYF.

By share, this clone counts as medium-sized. This chain's CDR3 is CASVDRGYEQYF. The CDR3 DNA reads TGTGCCAGTGTAGACAGGGGCTACGAGCAGTACTTC. This chain uses TRBV28 with TRBJ2-7; 8 bases agree with TRBD1. CDR3 length: 12 residues. The trim removed 9 bases at V and 3 bases at J, leaving 4 bases unmatched. Germline-derived CDR1 and CDR2 are MDHEN and SYDVKM.